Below are 25 T cell receptor beta chains sequenced from a single sample in a study of blood T cells in healthy people across ages (dated by TCRdb to between 2014 and 2017). Library creation used 5' RACE. Instrument used: Illumina HiSeq 2500. A second roughly 6 to 11 cycle PCR used a sample-barcoded 5' primer and a J-beta primer mix. The public reads were quality trimmed at Q25 with fastp and then assembled into clones with MiXCR by TCRdb, keeping productive beta chains. Every CDR3 protein is listed once, alongside the most common genes and DNA of its rows. This sample lists 800,000 or so distinct CDR3 sequences; 25% were detected once. Under 4.5% of the sample goes to the ten largest clones. The sample was also linked to a second study, of T cells of mothers and their children.

What was sequenced was blood. These receptors all come from a boy aged 10-17 years in good health.

The rearrangement uses TRBV7-9 and TRBJ1-1, with TRBD1 as a possible D gene (5 bases). Per the germline V gene, CDR1 is SEHNR and CDR2 is FQNEAQ (reference sequence). CDR3 length: 16 amino acids. Trimming shortened V by 4 bases and J by 4 bases, and 19 bases separated the two germline ends. The CDR3 here is CASSYQVGGMGTEAFF. CDR3 in DNA: TGTGCCAGCAGCTATCAAGTCGGGGGGATGGGCACTGAAGCTTTCTTT.

There are many counts of this clonotype. The rearrangement uses TRBV15 and TRBJ2-7; 9 bases line up with TRBD1. Trimming cost V 5 bases and J 0 bases; bases outside gene matches: 5. The CDR3 contains 15 residues. Germline V gene lookup returns CDR1 LNHNV and CDR2 YYDKDF (reference sequence). The CDR3 is CATSRGTGTSYEQYF. CDR3 nucleotides: TGTGCCACCAGCCGGGGGACAGGGACCTCCTACGAGCAGTACTTC.

The J gene is TRBJ1-6, the V gene TRBV28; possible D gene TRBD1, 5 bases. V lost 3 bases and J 7 bases, leaving 13 bases between the germline ends. Germline V gene sequence: CDR1 MDHEN, CDR2 SYDVKM. The CDR3 loop spans 15 amino acids. CDR3: CASSFPGLGNSPLHF. In nucleotides, the CDR3 is TGTGCCAGCAGTTTCCCAGGGCTGGGGAATTCACCCCTCCACTTT.

This clonotype was counted only a few times. The chain joins TRBV20-1 to TRBJ2-3, with 15 bases that match TRBD2. The CDR3 has 19 residues. CDR1 DFQATT and CDR2 SNEGSKA come from the germline V gene (reference sequence). Unmatched junction bases numbered 14, after V lost 5 bases and J lost 2 bases. This CDR3 reads CSAQTAGTSGGRYTDTQYF. CDR3 DNA: TGCAGTGCTCAGACCGCCGGGACTAGCGGGGGGCGCTACACAGATACGCAGTATTTT.

V gene TRBV3-1 combines with J gene TRBJ2-5, with 7 bases fitting TRBD2. The closer fit of TRBJ2-7 to the DNA end suggests the J call may be wrong. CDR1 and CDR2 (germline): LGHDT, YNNKEL (reference sequence). The CDR3 is 15 amino acids. DNA of the CDR3: TGTGCCAGCAGCCAACCAACGGAGCGGGACTACGAGCAGTACTTC. This sequence encodes CASSQPTERDYEQYF.

This clonotype has a handful of counts. The gene calls are TRBV7-8 and TRBJ2-5; no reliable D call. The V and J ends lost 0 bases and 5 bases respectively, with 10 bases between them. The CDR3 contains 14 residues. Per germline, CDR1 SGHVS and CDR2 FQNEAQ. The CDR3 DNA reads TGTGCCAGCAGCTTAGCCGCGAATAGGGAGACCCAGTACTTC. Amino acid sequence: CASSLAANRETQYF.

This clonotype was detected only a few times. The rearrangement joins TRBV9 to TRBJ1-2; tentative D call: TRBD1 (5 bases). Per the germline V gene, CDR1 is SGDLS and CDR2 is YYNGEE. The V and J ends lost 4 bases and 5 bases respectively, with 15 bases between them. The CDR3 totals 14 residues. The CDR3 is CASSTASEGYGYTF. CDR3 nucleotide sequence: TGTGCCAGCAGCACCGCATCGGAGGGGTATGGCTACACCTTC. Full variable domain (remainder filled in from reference TRBV9 and TRBJ1-2): DSGVTQTPKHLITATGQRVTLRCSPRSGDLSVYWYQQSLDQGLQFLIQYYNGEERAKGNILERFSAQQFPDLHSELNLSSLELGDSALYFCASSTASEGYGYTFGSGTRLTVV.

A few counts support this clonotype. The chain has TRBV4-3 and TRBJ2-7; D is unresolved. Germline CDR1 LGHNA, CDR2 YSLEER. V lost 0 bases and J 12 bases, leaving 18 bases between the germline ends. This CDR3 contains 14 residues. DNA for the CDR3: TGCGCCAGCAGCCAAGATCAGAGTAACAGTCAGAGGTACTTC. It is translated as CASSQDQSNSQRYF.

This rearrangement joins TRBV29-1 to TRBJ2-7; TRBD1 is a possible D gene (8 bases). The CDR3 extends over 16 amino acids. Deletions cut 3 bases from V and 4 bases from J, with 22 bases between. The germline V gene has CDR1 SQVTM and CDR2 ANQGSEA. Here the CDR3 DNA reads TGCAGCGTTGACGGACAGGGCCTGGCGGGAGTGTACGAGCAGTACTTC. Translated, it gives CSVDGQGLAGVYEQYF.

This clonotype has more than one count but fewer than ten. J is TRBJ2-4 and V is TRBV20-1; D could derive from TRBD1 or TRBD2 (5 bases each). The ends were cut back, 6 bases at V and 1 base at J, with 16 bases in the middle. Germline assignment: CDR1 DFQATT and CDR2 SNEGSKA (reference sequence). This CDR3 has 15 residues. CDR3 coding DNA: TGCAGTGCCAACGGACTCGGGACGGCCAAAAACATTCAGTACTTC. The encoded protein is CSANGLGTAKNIQYF.

The chain joins TRBV20-1 to TRBJ2-7; 8 nucleotides line up with TRBD1. CDR3 size: 16 residues. J gave up 3 bases and V 1 base, and 11 bases lay outside the gene matches. Germline CDR1 and CDR2: DFQATT and SNEGSKA (reference sequence). CDR3 in DNA: TGCAGTGCTAGAGCCCGACTTACAGACAGGGGCTACGAGCAGTACTTC. This encodes CSARARLTDRGYEQYF.

This clonotype was counted a few times. The chain has TRBV7-2 and TRBJ2-6; weak D call: TRBD1 (6 bases). Germline V gene data show CDR1 as SGHTA and CDR2 as FQGNSA. CDR3 length: 19 residues. The V and J ends lost 7 bases and 4 bases respectively, with 26 bases between them. Here the CDR3 reads CASNPRTVALDLGANVLTF. As DNA, the CDR3 is TGTGCCAGCAACCCACGGACAGTCGCCTTAGATTTAGGGGCCAACGTCCTGACTTTC.

V is TRBV11-2 and J is TRBJ1-1; D call uncertain. The CDR3 extends over 15 amino acids. Trimming removed 2 bases at V and 0 bases at J, with 10 bases between. Germline CDR1 reads SGHAT; CDR2 reads FQNNGV. Here the CDR3 DNA reads TGTGCCAGCAGCTTATCTTCCCCTATGAACACTGAAGCTTTCTTT. It specifies CASSLSSPMNTEAFF.

This clonotype has more than one count but fewer than ten. The rearrangement links TRBV4-3 to TRBJ1-2, with D hard to call. Germline CDR1 reads LGHNA; CDR2 reads YSLEER. V was pared by 0 bases and J by 4 bases, with 12 bases between. CDR3 length: 15 amino acids. In DNA form, the CDR3 reads TGCGCCAGCAGCCAAGACCTGGGGATACCCTATGGCTACACCTTC. Amino acid sequence: CASSQDLGIPYGYTF.

This clonotype came up a few times. The rearrangement uses TRBV29-1 and TRBJ2-1; D is uncertain. Germline V gives CDR1 SQVTM, CDR2 ANQGSEA. V shed 4 bases and J shed 7 bases, with 14 bases lying between them. This CDR3 has 13 amino acids. The CDR3 region has the DNA TGCAGCGTTGTTCTCGACCTTCAAAATGAGCAGTTCTTC. Translated: CSVVLDLQNEQFF.

This clonotype was observed a few times. The chain couples TRBV20-1 to TRBJ1-1, with TRBD1 as a possible D gene (5 bases). V shed 6 bases and J shed 1 base, with 15 bases lying between them. The CDR3 covers 14 residues. CDR1 and CDR2 from the germline V gene are DFQATT and SNEGSKA (reference sequence). DNA of the CDR3: TGCAGTGCCAATCCGGGACGTCGGAACACTGAAGCTTTCTTT. It yields the protein CSANPGRRNTEAFF.

This clonotype was counted between two and nine times. This sequence joins TRBV2 and TRBJ2-5, with D possibly being TRBD1 or TRBD2 (6 bases each). The DNA end is more similar to TRBJ2-1, so the J call may be wrong. The CDR3 has 15 amino acids. Germline lookup yields CDR1 SNHLY and CDR2 FYNNEI. In nucleotides, the CDR3 is TGTGCCAGCAGTGATGGGGCCGGGGGCCTCAATGAGCAGTTCTTC. Its translation is CASSDGAGGLNEQFF.

This sequence joins TRBV11-2 and TRBJ2-1; no clear D. The CDR3 is made up of 10 amino acids. Germline assignment: CDR1 SGHAT and CDR2 FQNNGV. Trimming took off 5 bases at V and 16 bases at J, with 12 bases between the two ends. CDR3 sequence (DNA): TGTGCCAGCAGCCCACGGAGCCGCTTCTTC. This gives the protein CASSPRSRFF.

This chain joins TRBV13 and TRBJ2-5; 14 bases match TRBD2. Trimming cost V 4 bases and J 2 bases; bases outside gene matches: 3. The CDR3 has 16 amino acids. From germline, CDR1 is PRHDT and CDR2 FYEKMQ (reference sequence). The CDR3 is CASSSGTSGGQETQYF. Here the CDR3 DNA reads TGTGCCAGCAGCTCGGGGACTAGCGGGGGACAAGAGACCCAGTACTTC.

On this clonotype: The junction departs from the called germline gene at one end, perhaps through a read error. The chain joins TRBV28 to TRBJ2-5; possible D gene TRBD2, 6 bases. The CDR3 covers 15 residues. The germline V gene has CDR1 MDHEN and CDR2 SYDVKM. The CDR3 protein is CASSETGTGDNEQLF. CDR3 sequence (DNA): TGTGCCAGCAGTGAAACCGGGACTGGAGACAATGAGCAGCTCTTC.

This rearrangement joins TRBV29-1 to TRBJ2-5; 11 nucleotides agree with TRBD2. The CDR3 spans 15 residues. CDR1 SQVTM and CDR2 ANQGSEA come from the germline V gene. Trimming at V came to 2 bases and at J to 2 bases, leaving 4 bases not matched to a gene. CDR3 region: CSVEHIAGGQETQYF. CDR3 DNA sequence: TGCAGCGTTGAACACATAGCGGGAGGGCAAGAGACCCAGTACTTC.

This chain uses TRBV6-6 with TRBJ1-4; D is perhaps TRBD1 (5 bases). Trimming took 1 base from V and 3 from J, leaving 12 bases between them. The CDR3 loop spans 16 amino acids. Germline V gives CDR1 MNHNY, CDR2 SVGAGI (reference sequence). The CDR3, as DNA: TGTGCCAGCAGTTACTTCGAAAGGGGACCTAATGAAAAACTGTTTTTT. Translation: CASSYFERGPNEKLFF.

The chain employs TRBV9 and TRBJ2-5; 10 bases map to TRBD2. The CDR3 is 17 amino acids. With 1 base clipped from V and 5 bases from J, the junction kept 11 bases outside the gene matches. Germline V gene lookup returns CDR1 SGDLS and CDR2 YYNGEE. The CDR3 coding sequence is TGTGCCAGCAGCGTATCGGCTAGCGGGGGTAGTATTGAGACCCAGTACTTC. It codes for CASSVSASGGSIETQYF. The full variable domain, in which reference TRBV9 and TRBJ2-5 provide the parts outside the CDR3, is DSGVTQTPKHLITATGQRVTLRCSPRSGDLSVYWYQQSLDQGLQFLIQYYNGEERAKGNILERFSAQQFPDLHSELNLSSLELGDSALYFCASSVSASGGSIETQYFGPGTRLLVL.

V is TRBV6-1 and J is TRBJ2-1; TRBD1 matches at 7 bases. CDR1 and CDR2 (germline): MNHNS, SASEGT. The CDR3 loop spans 15 amino acids. The V and J ends lost 5 bases and 8 bases, in that order; junction bases with no gene match: 12. The CDR3 DNA is TGTGCCAGCAGTTTCCAGACAGGGCCAGGGGATGAGCAGTTCTTC. Amino acid sequence: CASSFQTGPGDEQFF.

This clonotype was counted a few times. The chain links TRBV6-2 or TRBV6-3 to TRBJ1-1, with D unresolved. Germline CDR1 MNHEY, CDR2 SVGEGT. CDR3 length: 13 amino acids. V shed 8 bases and J shed 2 bases, with 12 bases lying between them. Here the CDR3 DNA reads TGTGCCAGCGCGAAAAAGTTCAACACTGAAGCTTTCTTT. Its protein product is CASAKKFNTEAFF.